These 29 T cell receptor beta chains were sequenced from one sample in a study of shared clonotypes between healthy human individuals. Profiling relied on immunoSEQ multiplex PCR, and the TCRdb table lists in-frame clones only, not all of them. The sample carries roughly 2.5 million clones, around nine tenths recorded once. The sample consisted of naive CD4+ T cells sorted from blood. This sample's subset: CD45RA+ positively selected. The receptors derive from a man between 18 and 35 years old in good health.

The chain is built from TRBV14 and TRBJ2-2; TRBD2 matches at 9 bases. CDR3 length equals 16 residues. The trim removed 2 bases at V and 5 bases at J, leaving 6 bases unmatched. CDR1 is SGHDN and CDR2 is FVKESK in the germline V gene. CDR3 in DNA: TGTGCCAGCAGCCAAATAGCGGGAGCTTGGACCGGGGAGCTGTTTTTT. As protein: CASSQIAGAWTGELFF.

V is TRBV6-5 and J is TRBJ1-3; the D gene is possibly TRBD1 (6 bases). Trimming left V 5 bases short and J 4 bases short, with 15 bases between. The CDR3 sequence is 15 residues long. CDR1 and CDR2 from the germline V gene are MNHEY and SVGAGI. CDR3 protein: CASSTRQVSGNTIYF. CDR3 nucleotides: TGTGCCAGCAGTACTCGACAGGTATCGGGAAACACCATATATTTT.

The V gene is TRBV6-1, the J gene TRBJ1-1; a possible D gene is TRBD1 (5 bases). This CDR3 is 12 amino acids long. Between the trimmed V and J ends, which lost 4 bases and 6 bases, there was a span of 9 bases. Germline CDR1 and CDR2: MNHNS and SASEGT. The CDR3 DNA follows: TGTGCCAGCAGTGCAGGGTACTCTGAAGCTTTCTTT. Its protein is CASSAGYSEAFF.

The J gene is TRBJ1-1, the V gene TRBV10-3; D gene uncertain. There are 14 residues in the CDR3. Deletions cut 3 bases from V and 4 bases from J, with 12 bases between. Germline V lookup: CDR1 ENHRY, CDR2 SYGVKD. The CDR3 protein is CAISDIREGTEAFF. The CDR3 bases are TGTGCCATCAGTGACATAAGGGAGGGCACTGAAGCTTTCTTT.

This clone was observed a single time. The chain joins TRBV15 to TRBJ1-1; possible D gene TRBD1, 5 bases. Germline lookup yields CDR1 LNHNV and CDR2 YYDKDF (reference sequence). Trimming shortened V by 6 bases and J by 8 bases, and 22 bases separated the two germline ends. The CDR3 runs to 15 residues. CDR3 sequence reads: CATSGVAGLWDEAFF. In nucleotides, the CDR3 is TGTGCCACCAGTGGGGTCGCAGGCCTTTGGGACGAAGCTTTCTTT.

CDR3 nucleotides: TGTGCCAGCTCACCCCAGGCTACGGATGAGCAGTTCTTC. It codes for CASSPQATDEQFF. The chain joins TRBV18 to TRBJ2-1; D call uncertain. CDR3 length equals 13 residues. The V end was cut by 3 bases, the J end by 8 bases, with 11 bases between. Germline CDR1 is KGHSH and CDR2 is LQKENI.

The chain recombines TRBV4-2 with TRBJ2-3; 10 nucleotides agree with TRBD2. The CDR3 length is 19 residues. Germline V gives CDR1 LGHNA, CDR2 YNFKEQ. V shed 4 bases, J shed 4 bases, and the junction held 17 bases outside the gene matches. The CDR3 region is CASSRRGSGGASISDTQYF. DNA for the CDR3: TGTGCCAGCAGCCGGAGGGGCAGCGGGGGGGCGTCAATTTCAGATACGCAGTATTTT.

This sequence joins TRBV6-6 and TRBJ2-7, with D possibly matching TRBD1 (6 bases). Trimming removed 5 bases from V and 0 bases from J, with 11 bases in between. Germline V gene data show CDR1 as MNHNY and CDR2 as SVGAGI (reference sequence). CDR3 length: 14 amino acids. The CDR3 DNA reads as TGTGCCAGCAGTCCTCCGGACAGCTCCTACGAGCAGTACTTC. Amino acids: CASSPPDSSYEQYF.

Comments on this clone: This sample also contains other DNA sequences that code for the same CDR3. V and J are TRBV11-2 and TRBJ2-3; 7 bases line up with TRBD2. The CDR3 extends over 15 amino acids. Trimming cost V 1 base and J 4 bases; bases outside gene matches: 5. From germline, CDR1 is SGHAT and CDR2 FQNNGV. The CDR3 protein is CASSLGTGGADTQYF. Here the CDR3 DNA reads TGTGCCAGCAGCTTAGGGACGGGGGGTGCAGATACGCAGTATTTT.

The chain joins TRBV11-2 to TRBJ1-6; D gene ambiguous. CDR3 length: 13 amino acids. CDR1 and CDR2 (germline): SGHAT, FQNNGV. V was shortened by 5 bases and J by 9 bases, with 11 bases between the two germline ends. CDR3 sequence (DNA): TGTGCCAGCAGCGCCTCGACGGTTTCACCCCTCCACTTT. Protein product: CASSASTVSPLHF.

The V call is TRBV11-3, the J call TRBJ2-1; no clear D gene. CDR1 SGHNT and CDR2 YENEEA come from the germline V gene. Trimming cost V 3 bases and J 9 bases, with 6 bases left between them. The CDR3 consists of 11 residues. CDR3 protein: CASSFDGEQFF. In DNA, the CDR3 is TGTGCCAGCAGCTTCGATGGTGAGCAGTTCTTC.

V gene TRBV2 combines with J gene TRBJ2-1; 9 bases are shared with TRBD2. CDR1 is SNHLY, CDR2 FYNNEI, per germline. The CDR3 has 16 amino acids. Trimming cost V 6 bases and J 1 base; bases outside gene matches: 7. CDR3 nucleotide sequence: TGTGCCAGCAGCCGCGGGGGGGGAAGGTCCTACAATGAGCAGTTCTTC. Translated, it gives CASSRGGGRSYNEQFF. The whole variable domain, filled in from reference TRBV2 and TRBJ2-1, reads EPEVTQTPSHQVTQMGQEVILRCVPISNHLYFYWYRQILGQKVEFLVSFYNNEISEKSEIFDDQFSVERPDGSNFTLKIRSTKLEDSAMYFCASSRGGGRSYNEQFFGPGTRLTVL.

With respect to this clone: One junction end disagrees with the germline gene, perhaps due to a read error. Within the sample, other DNA sequences also encode this same CDR3. V usage is TRBV28 and J usage is TRBJ1-1; D is unclear. The CDR3 spans 13 residues. The germline gives CDR1 MDHEN, CDR2 SYDVKM. The CDR3 loop is CASSLRKNTEAFF. The CDR3 coding sequence is TGTGCCAGCAGTTTAAGGAAGAACACTGAGGCTTTCTTT.

This sequence joins TRBV19 and TRBJ1-2; no firm D call. The V gene lost 6 bases and the J gene lost 0 bases, with 8 bases spanning the gap. Germline CDR1 LNHDA, CDR2 SQIVND (reference sequence). The CDR3 contains 13 residues. The CDR3 bases are TGTGCCAGTAGGCCCGCAGCTAACTATGGCTACACCTTC. This encodes CASRPAANYGYTF.

The chain links TRBV6-6 to TRBJ2-1; D uncertain. The CDR3 is 11 amino acids. Trimming took off 5 bases at V and 5 bases at J, with 4 bases between the two ends. Germline CDR1 is MNHNY and CDR2 is SVGAGI (reference sequence). The CDR3 nucleotides read TGTGCCAGCAGTAAAAACAATGAGCAGTTCTTC. Its translation is CASSKNNEQFF.

The V and J genes are TRBV6-6 and TRBJ1-5, with TRBD1 matching over 10 bases. The CDR3 has 16 residues. Per germline, CDR1 MNHNY and CDR2 SVGAGI (reference sequence). The junction had 12 bases not matched to a gene; V was cut back by 6 bases and J by 7 bases. This CDR3 reads CASRPGQGETSQPQHF. The CDR3 DNA reads as TGTGCCAGCAGACCCGGACAGGGGGAGACATCGCAGCCCCAGCATTTT.

The CDR3 reads CAITEGTVITEAFF. The DNA of the CDR3 is TGTGCCATCACCGAAGGGACGGTGATCACTGAAGCTTTCTTT. This chain joins TRBV10-3 and TRBJ1-1; D might be TRBD1 (5 bases). CDR1 and CDR2 from the germline V gene are ENHRY and SYGVKD. This CDR3 contains 14 residues. With 7 bases removed from V and 4 bases from J, the gap between germline ends came to 16 bases.

The chain joins TRBV11-1 to TRBJ2-7; D is possibly TRBD2 (5 bases). Per germline, CDR1 SGHAT and CDR2 FQDESV (reference sequence). Trimming pared 1 base from V and 3 bases from J, leaving 16 bases between. CDR3 length: 16 residues. The CDR3: CASSLGPGSENYEQYF. In nucleotides, the CDR3 is TGTGCCAGCAGCTTAGGGCCGGGATCCGAAAACTACGAGCAGTACTTC.

This clone has a single count. The gene calls are TRBV7-2 and TRBJ2-7; D is perhaps TRBD2 (6 bases). CDR3 length: 16 amino acids. The V gene's germline CDR1 is SGHTA and CDR2 FQGNSA. The germline V and J ends were trimmed by 5 bases and 2 bases, with 19 bases remaining between them. The CDR3 region has the DNA TGTGCCAGCAGCCGCCCCTCCGGGAGTTTAACCTACGAGCAGTACTTC. Protein product: CASSRPSGSLTYEQYF.

The chain recombines TRBV4-1 with TRBJ2-3; weak D call: TRBD2 (5 bases). This CDR3 is 15 amino acids long. V was trimmed by 3 bases and J by 2 bases, leaving 12 bases between them. Germline lookup yields CDR1 MGHRA and CDR2 YSYEKL. This CDR3 reads CASSHLNGNTDTQYF. CDR3 in DNA: TGCGCCAGCAGCCATCTGAACGGGAACACAGATACGCAGTATTTT.

The chain carries TRBV6-5 and TRBJ1-2, with D unresolved. The CDR3 loop spans 12 amino acids. V was cut by 5 bases and J by 7 bases, with 11 bases left in between. Germline V gene data show CDR1 as MNHEY and CDR2 as SVGAGI. The CDR3 protein is CASSRSDSGYTF. The CDR3 DNA reads TGTGCCAGCAGTCGATCCGACTCTGGCTACACCTTC.

The V gene is TRBV7-9, the J gene TRBJ1-1, with unresolved D. The CDR3 length is 14 residues. The V end was cut by 2 bases, the J end by 5 bases, with 12 bases between. CDR1 and CDR2 from the germline V gene are SEHNR and FQNEAQ (reference sequence). The CDR3 region has the DNA TGTGCCAGCAGCTTATATCTCGGGGAGACTGAAGCTTTCTTT. It is translated as CASSLYLGETEAFF. Together with reference TRBV7-9 and TRBJ1-1, the CDR3 gives the full variable domain: DTGVSQNPRHKITKRGQNVTFRCDPISEHNRLYWYRQTLGQGPEFLTYFQNEAQLEKSRLLSDRFSAERPKGSFSTLEIQRTEQGDSAMYLCASSLYLGETEAFFGQGTRLTVV.

This clone showed up just once. The chain carries TRBV28 and TRBJ2-1; TRBD2 aligns across 7 bases. With 8 bases clipped from V and 6 bases from J, the junction kept 4 bases outside the gene matches. Per the germline V gene, CDR1 is MDHEN and CDR2 is SYDVKM. The CDR3 sequence is 12 residues long. The CDR3 loop reads CASGGVRNEQFF. Here the CDR3 DNA reads TGTGCCAGCGGGGGGGTGCGCAATGAGCAGTTCTTC.

The V and J genes are TRBV5-1 and TRBJ2-1, with D hard to call. V gave up 4 bases and J gave up 4 bases, with 6 bases separating them. Germline-derived CDR1 and CDR2 are SGHRS and YFSETQ. The length of the CDR3 is 12 residues. Written as DNA, the CDR3 is TGCGCCAGCAGCGTCGAGTACAATGAGCAGTTCTTC. This codes for CASSVEYNEQFF.

V gene TRBV6-1 combines with J gene TRBJ2-3; the match to TRBD2 covers 10 bases. CDR1 is MNHNS, CDR2 SASEGT, per germline. J lost 0 bases, V lost 6 bases, and 3 bases had no gene match. The CDR3 extends over 15 amino acids. The CDR3 sequence is CASRFSGGSTDTQYF. In DNA, the CDR3 is TGTGCCAGCAGGTTTAGCGGGGGGAGCACAGATACGCAGTATTTT.

This chain uses TRBV19 with TRBJ1-3, with D possibly TRBD1 on 5 matching bases. There are 15 residues in the CDR3. Germline V gene data show CDR1 as LNHDA and CDR2 as SQIVND (reference sequence). V was pared by 4 bases and J by 0 bases, with 10 bases between. The DNA of the CDR3 is TGTGCCAGTAGTAAAGGGGACGTCTCTGGAAACACCATATATTTT. Amino acids: CASSKGDVSGNTIYF. The full variable domain, completed using reference TRBV19 and TRBJ1-3, is DGGITQSPKYLFRKEGQNVTLSCEQNLNHDAMYWYRQDPGQGLRLIYYSQIVNDFQKGDIAEGYSVSREKKESFPLTVTSAQKNPTAFYLCASSKGDVSGNTIYFGEGSWLTVV.

The chain is built from TRBV29-1 and TRBJ2-2, with TRBD1 identical over 8 bases. CDR1 is SQVTM, CDR2 ANQGSEA, per germline. This CDR3 has 15 amino acids. The junction had 8 bases not matched to a gene; V was cut back by 4 bases and J by 4 bases. The CDR3 nucleotides read TGCAGCGTTGCAGTGTTACAGGGGGGCACCGGGGAGCTGTTTTTT. Protein: CSVAVLQGGTGELFF.

This rearrangement joins TRBV19 to TRBJ1-2; D not resolved. V was trimmed by 1 base and J by 3 bases, leaving 9 bases between them. Germline V gives CDR1 LNHDA, CDR2 SQIVND (reference sequence). The CDR3 loop spans 14 amino acids. The CDR3 DNA reads TGTGCCAGTAGTATAGGGCCAGCCGACTATGGCTACACCTTC. Its translation is CASSIGPADYGYTF.

The chain links TRBV5-4 to TRBJ2-3; 8 bases match TRBD2. Trimming cost V 6 bases and J 1 base; bases outside gene matches: 13. CDR3 length equals 17 residues. Germline CDR1 and CDR2: SGHNT and YYREEE (reference sequence). The CDR3 sequence: CASNPFSSTSGTDTQYF. For the CDR3, the DNA is TGTGCCAGCAACCCATTCTCATCGACTAGCGGCACAGATACGCAGTATTTT.